This entry is about one T cell receptor beta chain. Its antigen remains unidentified. CDR3 length: 13 residues. V dropped 0 bases and J dropped 5 bases, with 6 bases sitting between them. From germline, CDR1 is SGHRS and CDR2 YFSETQ. The data derive from a study of OX40 agonist ivuxolimab in advanced cancers. This table comes from immunoSEQ multiplex PCR, and its TCRdb copy is limited to in-frame clones, with some not included. The profile shows 65,000 or so clones, 84% of them singletons. General study findings and limits: Normalized T-cell clonal expansion was also low in a subset of nonresponders. It was not determined which antigens were specifically recognized by the peripheral T cells that had undergone clonal expansion.

The material sequenced was CD4+ or CD8+ T cells sorted from blood, taken in a trial of the OX40 agonist ivuxolimab. The sequence was collected from an adult with an advanced solid tumor such as melanoma, head and neck, liver or kidney cancer. The chain couples TRBV5-1 to TRBJ2-4, with TRBD1 as a possible D gene (6 bases). The CDR3 DNA reads TGCGCCAGCAGCTTGGGACAGGAAAACATTCAGTACTTC. This codes for CASSLGQENIQYF.